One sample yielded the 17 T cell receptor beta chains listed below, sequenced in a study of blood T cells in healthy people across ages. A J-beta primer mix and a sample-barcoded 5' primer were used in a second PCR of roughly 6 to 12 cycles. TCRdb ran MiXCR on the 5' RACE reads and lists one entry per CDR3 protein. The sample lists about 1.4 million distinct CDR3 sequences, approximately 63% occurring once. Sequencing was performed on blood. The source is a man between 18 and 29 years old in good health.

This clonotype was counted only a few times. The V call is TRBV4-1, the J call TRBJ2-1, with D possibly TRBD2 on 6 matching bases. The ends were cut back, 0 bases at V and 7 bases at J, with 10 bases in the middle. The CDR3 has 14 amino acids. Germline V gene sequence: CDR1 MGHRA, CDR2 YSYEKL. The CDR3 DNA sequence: TGCGCCAGCAGCCAAGATCATCGGGGGAATGAGCAGTTCTTC. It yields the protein CASSQDHRGNEQFF.

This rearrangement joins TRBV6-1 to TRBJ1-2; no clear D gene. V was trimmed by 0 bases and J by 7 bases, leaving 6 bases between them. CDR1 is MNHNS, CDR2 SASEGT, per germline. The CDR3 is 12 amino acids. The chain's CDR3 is CASSEARGGYTF. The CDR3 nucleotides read TGTGCCAGCAGTGAAGCGCGCGGTGGCTACACCTTC.

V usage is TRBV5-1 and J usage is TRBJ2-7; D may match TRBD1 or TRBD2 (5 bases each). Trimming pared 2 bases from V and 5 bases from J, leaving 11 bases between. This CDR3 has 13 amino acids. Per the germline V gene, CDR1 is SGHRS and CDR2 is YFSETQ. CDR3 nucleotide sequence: TGCGCCAGCAGCTTCGGGACGTGGGACGAGCAGTACTTC. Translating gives CASSFGTWDEQYF.

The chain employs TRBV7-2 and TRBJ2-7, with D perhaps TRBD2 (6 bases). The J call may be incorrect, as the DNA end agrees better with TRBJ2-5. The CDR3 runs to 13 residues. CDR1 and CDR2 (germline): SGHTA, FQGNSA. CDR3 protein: CASSLEREETQYF. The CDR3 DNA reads TGTGCCAGCAGCTTGGAGCGGGAAGAGACCCAGTACTTC.

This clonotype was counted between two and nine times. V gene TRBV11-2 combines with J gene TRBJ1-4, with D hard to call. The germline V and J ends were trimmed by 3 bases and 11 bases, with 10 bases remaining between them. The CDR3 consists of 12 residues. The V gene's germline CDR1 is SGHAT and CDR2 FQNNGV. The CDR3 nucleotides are TGTGCCAGCAGCTTCCGGTATGGGAAACTGTTTTTT. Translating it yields CASSFRYGKLFF. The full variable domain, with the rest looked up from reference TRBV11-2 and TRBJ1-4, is EAGVAQSPRYKIIEKRQSVAFWCNPISGHATLYWYQQILGQGPKLLIQFQNNGVVDDSQLPKDRFSAERLKGVDSTLKIQPAKLEDSAVYLCASSFRYGKLFFGSGTQLSVL.

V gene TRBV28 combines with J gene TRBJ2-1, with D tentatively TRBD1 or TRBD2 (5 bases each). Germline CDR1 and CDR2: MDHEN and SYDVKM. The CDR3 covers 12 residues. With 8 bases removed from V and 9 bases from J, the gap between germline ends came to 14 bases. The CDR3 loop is CASGFVGTEQFF. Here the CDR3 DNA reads TGTGCCAGCGGCTTCGTCGGGACTGAGCAGTTCTTC.

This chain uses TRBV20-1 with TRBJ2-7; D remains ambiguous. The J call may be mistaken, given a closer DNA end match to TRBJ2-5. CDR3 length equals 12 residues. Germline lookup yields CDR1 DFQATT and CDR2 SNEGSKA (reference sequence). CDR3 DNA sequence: TGCAGTTTCTCGTTGGATCGGGAGACCCAGTACTTC. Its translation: CSFSLDRETQYF.

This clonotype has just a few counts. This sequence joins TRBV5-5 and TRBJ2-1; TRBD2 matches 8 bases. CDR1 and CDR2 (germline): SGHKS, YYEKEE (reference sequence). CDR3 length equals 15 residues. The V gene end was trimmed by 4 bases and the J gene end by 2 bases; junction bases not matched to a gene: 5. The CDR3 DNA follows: TGTGCCAGCAGCCCAATGCGGGGGGCCTACAATGAGCAGTTCTTC. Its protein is CASSPMRGAYNEQFF.

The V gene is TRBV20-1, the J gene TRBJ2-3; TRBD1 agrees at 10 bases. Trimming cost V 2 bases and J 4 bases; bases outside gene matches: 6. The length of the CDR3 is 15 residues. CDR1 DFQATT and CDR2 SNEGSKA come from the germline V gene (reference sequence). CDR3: CSARPDRGQADTQYF. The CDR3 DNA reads TGCAGTGCTAGACCTGACAGGGGGCAAGCAGATACGCAGTATTTT.

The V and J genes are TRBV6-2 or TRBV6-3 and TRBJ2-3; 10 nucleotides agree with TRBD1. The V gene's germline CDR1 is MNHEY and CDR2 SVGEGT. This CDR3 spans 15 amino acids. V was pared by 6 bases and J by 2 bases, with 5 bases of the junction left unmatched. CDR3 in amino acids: CASRRTGGVTDTQYF. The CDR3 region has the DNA TGTGCCAGCAGAAGGACAGGGGGAGTCACAGATACGCAGTATTTT.

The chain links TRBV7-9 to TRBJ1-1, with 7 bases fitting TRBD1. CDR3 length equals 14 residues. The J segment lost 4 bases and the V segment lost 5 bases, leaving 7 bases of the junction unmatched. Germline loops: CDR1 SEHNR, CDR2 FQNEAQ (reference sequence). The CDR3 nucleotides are TGTGCCAGCAGCCACACACAGGGGATCACTGAAGCTTTCTTT. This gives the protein CASSHTQGITEAFF.

The CDR3 bases are TGCAGTGCTCTCCCCGCCCTAGCGGGAAAACAAGAGACCCAGTACTTC. It is translated as CSALPALAGKQETQYF. V is TRBV20-1 and J is TRBJ2-5; 9 bases line up with TRBD2. Germline CDR1 reads DFQATT; CDR2 reads SNEGSKA (reference sequence). CDR3 length: 16 amino acids. V shed 5 bases, J shed 2 bases, and the junction held 12 bases outside the gene matches.

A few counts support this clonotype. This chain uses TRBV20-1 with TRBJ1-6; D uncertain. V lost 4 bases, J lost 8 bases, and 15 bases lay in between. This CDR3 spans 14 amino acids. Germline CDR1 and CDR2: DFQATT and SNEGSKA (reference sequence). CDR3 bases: TGCAGTGCTATTTGGGGAGTGGGTGATTCACCCCTCCACTTT. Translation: CSAIWGVGDSPLHF.

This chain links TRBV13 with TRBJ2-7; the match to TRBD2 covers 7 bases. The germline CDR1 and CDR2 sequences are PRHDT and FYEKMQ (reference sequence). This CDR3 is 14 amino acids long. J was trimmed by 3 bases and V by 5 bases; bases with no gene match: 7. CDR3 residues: CASSRGVGLYEQYF. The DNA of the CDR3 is TGTGCCAGCAGCCGGGGGGTGGGCCTCTACGAGCAGTACTTC.

CDR3 in amino acids: CASTLGLGERNTQYF. The CDR3 DNA sequence: TGTGCCAGCACCTTGGGACTGGGAGAGAGGAATACGCAGTATTTT. The chain recombines TRBV13 with TRBJ2-3, with TRBD2 as a possible D gene (6 bases). Deletions cut 7 bases from V and 7 bases from J, with 21 bases between. Germline V lookup: CDR1 PRHDT, CDR2 FYEKMQ (reference sequence). This CDR3 region has 15 residues.

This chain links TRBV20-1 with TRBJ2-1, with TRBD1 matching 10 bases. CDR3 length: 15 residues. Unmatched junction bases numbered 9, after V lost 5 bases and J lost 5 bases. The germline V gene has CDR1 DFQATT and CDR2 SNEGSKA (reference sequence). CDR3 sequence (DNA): TGCAGTGCTGAGGACAGGGGGAAGGTTCACAATGAGCAGTTCTTC. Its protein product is CSAEDRGKVHNEQFF.

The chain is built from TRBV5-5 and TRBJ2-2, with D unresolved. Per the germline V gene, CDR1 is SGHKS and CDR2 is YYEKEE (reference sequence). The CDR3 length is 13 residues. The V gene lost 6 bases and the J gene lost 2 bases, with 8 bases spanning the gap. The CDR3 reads CASIPFNTGELFF. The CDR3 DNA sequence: TGTGCCAGCATCCCCTTCAACACCGGGGAGCTGTTTTTT. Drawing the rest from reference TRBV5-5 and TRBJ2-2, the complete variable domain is DAGVTQSPTHLIKTRGQQVTLRCSPISGHKSVSWYQQVLGQGPQFIFQYYEKEERGRGNFPDRFSARQFPNYSSELNVNALLLGDSALYLCASIPFNTGELFFGEGSRLTVL.